One sample yielded the 29 T cell receptor beta chains listed below, sequenced in a study of patients and donors after allogeneic stem cell transplantation. TCRdb re-derived calls from the RT-PCR reads in MiXCR, one entry per CDR3 protein. The sample includes about 57,000 distinct CDR3 sequences, about an eighth of them seen just once. What was sequenced was blood, either unsorted or a sorted T cell fraction (not recorded which). Receptor source: a human donor who was either an allogeneic HSCT recipient or a stem cell or donor lymphocyte infusion donor (not recorded which). It is not recorded whose cells these are; they may come from a transplant donor.

V usage is TRBV7-9 and J usage is TRBJ2-1; 7 nucleotides match TRBD2. Germline V gives CDR1 SEHNR, CDR2 FQNEAQ (reference sequence). The CDR3 has 15 residues. Germline trimming cut 5 bases from V and 4 bases from J; bases unmatched to any gene: 8. CDR3 DNA: TGTGCCAGCAGCCCGATGGGAGGGCCTTACAATGAGCAGTTCTTC. Its translation is CASSPMGGPYNEQFF.

This clonotype has a handful of counts. The V call is TRBV27, the J call TRBJ2-3; TRBD2 aligns across 7 bases. There are 17 residues in the CDR3. The ends lost 2 bases at V and 3 bases at J; junction bases unmatched: 11. Germline V gene lookup returns CDR1 MNHEY and CDR2 SMNVEV (reference sequence). The CDR3 bases are TGTGCCAGCAGTTTACGTCGTTGGGGAGGGCCGACAGATACGCAGTATTTT. Translating gives CASSLRRWGGPTDTQYF.

This rearrangement joins TRBV11-2 to TRBJ2-1, with D perhaps being TRBD1 or TRBD2 (5 bases each). CDR1 is SGHAT and CDR2 is FQNNGV in the germline V gene. V lost 1 base and J 10 bases, leaving 14 bases between the germline ends. This CDR3 contains 14 residues. CDR3 amino acids: CASSLVRAGGEQFF. The CDR3 DNA reads TGTGCCAGCAGCTTAGTCAGGGCAGGCGGGGAGCAGTTCTTC.

This clonotype was counted ten times or more. The chain combines TRBV5-1 with TRBJ2-1; no reliable D call. This CDR3 has 14 amino acids. Germline-derived CDR1 and CDR2 are SGHRS and YFSETQ. Trimming removed 4 bases at V and 1 base at J, with 9 bases between. The CDR3 bases are TGCGCCAGCAGCGCGGCAGCATCCTACAATGAGCAGTTCTTC. This codes for CASSAAASYNEQFF.

This clonotype was recorded many times. The genes are TRBV4-1 and TRBJ1-2; 9 bases match TRBD1. Germline assignment: CDR1 MGHRA and CDR2 YSYEKL. The CDR3 contains 13 residues. The trim removed 4 bases at V and 6 bases at J, leaving 3 bases unmatched. The chain's CDR3 is CASSPRQGDGYTF. The CDR3 bases are TGCGCCAGCAGCCCTCGACAGGGGGATGGCTACACCTTC.

The genes are TRBV27 and TRBJ2-3, with 10 positions matching TRBD2. The germline V gene encodes CDR1 MNHEY and CDR2 SMNVEV (reference sequence). J gave up 6 bases and V 3 bases, and 12 bases lay outside the gene matches. This CDR3 has 17 residues. CDR3 loop: CASSLLAGAPNWDTQYF. The CDR3 region has the DNA TGTGCCAGCAGTTTGCTAGCGGGAGCCCCGAACTGGGATACGCAGTATTTT.

This rearrangement joins TRBV6-2 or TRBV6-3 to TRBJ2-1; D ambiguous. This CDR3 region has 14 residues. V was shortened by 0 bases and J by 5 bases, with 8 bases between the two germline ends. The germline CDR1 and CDR2 sequences are MNHEY and SVGEGT. The CDR3 coding sequence is TGTGCCAGCAGTTACTCTGCCAGGAACAATGAGCAGTTCTTC. Its translation is CASSYSARNNEQFF.

This clonotype was observed a few times. The V and J genes are TRBV30 and TRBJ1-1; D is ambiguous. Germline V lookup: CDR1 GTSNPN, CDR2 SVGIG (reference sequence). The V end lost 2 bases, the J end lost 5 bases, and 27 bases lay between the germline ends. The CDR3 sequence is 18 residues long. CDR3 bases: TGTGCCTGGAGTAGAAAGGTGGCCGTTCGTGAGAGACGGACTGAAGCTTTCTTT. It codes for CAWSRKVAVRERRTEAFF. The full variable domain, rest sourced from reference TRBV30 and TRBJ1-1, is SQTIHQWPATLVQPVGSPLSLECTVEGTSNPNLYWYRQAAGRGLQLLFYSVGIGQISSEVPQNLSASRPQDRQFILSSKKLLLSDSGFYLCAWSRKVAVRERRTEAFFGQGTRLTVV.

The chain employs TRBV20-1 and TRBJ2-7; 8 bases fit TRBD2. J lost 3 bases, V lost 7 bases, and 8 bases had no gene match. From germline, CDR1 is DFQATT and CDR2 SNEGSKA (reference sequence). This CDR3 comprises 13 residues. The CDR3 DNA sequence: TGCAGTGGTACTAGCGGAGGAGGCTACGAGCAGTACTTC. This encodes CSGTSGGGYEQYF.

This clonotype has a count of ten or more. V and J are TRBV7-8 and TRBJ2-3, with 8 bases that match TRBD2. Looked up from germline, CDR1 is SGHVS and CDR2 is FQNEAQ. The CDR3 has 14 residues. The V segment lost 7 bases and the J segment 1 base; nucleotides outside the gene matches: 4. The CDR3 sequence is CASTREGGTDTQYF. CDR3 DNA: TGTGCCAGCACCCGGGAGGGTGGCACAGATACGCAGTATTTT.

This clonotype showed up many times. The V call is TRBV12-3 or TRBV12-4, the J call TRBJ2-1; D possibly uses TRBD1 or TRBD2 (5 bases each). With 8 bases removed from V and 3 bases from J, the gap between germline ends came to 11 bases. The CDR3 extends over 13 amino acids. As DNA, the CDR3 is TGTGCCAGCTCCGGGACCAACTACAATGAGCAGTTCTTC. This gives the protein CASSGTNYNEQFF.

This clonotype was seen at least ten times. This chain links TRBV18 with TRBJ1-2; the D gene is possibly TRBD1 (6 bases). The germline V gene encodes CDR1 KGHSH and CDR2 LQKENI. This CDR3 has 15 amino acids. V lost 3 bases and J lost 2, with 13 bases in between. CDR3 nucleotides: TGTGCCAGCTCACCTTACCGGGACAACAACTATGGCTACACCTTC. Translated, it gives CASSPYRDNNYGYTF.

This clonotype was picked up many times. V gene TRBV27 combines with J gene TRBJ2-1; D is unresolved. This CDR3 is built from 15 residues. The germline V gene encodes CDR1 MNHEY and CDR2 SMNVEV (reference sequence). Trimming stripped 8 bases from V and 0 bases from J, with 14 bases between. CDR3 bases: TGTGCCAGCGCTCTAGGGCCCCCCTCCTACAATGAGCAGTTCTTC. Residues: CASALGPPSYNEQFF.

Concerning this clonotype: Sequence at one end of the junction differs from germline and may be a read error. This chain uses TRBV7-8 with TRBJ2-1, with 12 bases aligning to TRBD2. There are 16 residues in the CDR3. From germline, CDR1 is SGHVS and CDR2 FQNEAQ. The CDR3 DNA reads TGTGCCTGCAGCCTCCGGACTAGCGGGACCTACAATGAGCAGTTCTTC. Translating it yields CACSLRTSGTYNEQFF.

This clonotype has at least ten counts. V is TRBV24-1 and J is TRBJ1-2; no reliable D call. Germline-derived CDR1 and CDR2 are KGHDR and SFDVKD. The CDR3 has 13 amino acids. Trimming stripped 1 base from V and 4 bases from J, with 6 bases between. In DNA form, the CDR3 reads TGTGCCACCAGTGATTTTAATGGCTATGGCTACACCTTC. Protein sequence: CATSDFNGYGYTF.

The chain recombines TRBV6-1 with TRBJ1-5; 12 nucleotides line up with TRBD1. The length of the CDR3 is 15 residues. Germline loops: CDR1 MNHNS, CDR2 SASEGT. The junction had 4 bases not matched to a gene; V was cut back by 3 bases and J by 7 bases. The CDR3 nucleotides read TGTGCCAGCAGTGACGGGACAGGGGGCGGCCAGCCCCAGCATTTT. Encoded protein: CASSDGTGGGQPQHF.

This chain links TRBV18 with TRBJ1-5; D gene unclear. V was pared by 3 bases and J by 3 bases, with 9 bases between. Germline CDR1 reads KGHSH; CDR2 reads LQKENI. This CDR3 region has 14 residues. The CDR3 nucleotides read TGTGCCAGCTCACCTTTGGGTGACAATCAGCCCCAGCATTTT. Its translation is CASSPLGDNQPQHF. The whole variable domain, remainder taken from reference TRBV18 and TRBJ1-5, is NAGVMQNPRHLVRRRGQEARLRCSPMKGHSHVYWYRQLPEEGLKFMVYLQKENIIDESGMPKERFSAEFPKEGPSILRIQQVVRGDSAAYFCASSPLGDNQPQHFGDGTRLSIL.

The J gene is TRBJ1-2, the V gene TRBV2, with D perhaps TRBD1 (5 bases). Germline loops: CDR1 SNHLY, CDR2 FYNNEI. V lost 6 bases to trimming and J lost 4 bases, with 21 bases between them. This CDR3 is 16 amino acids long. The CDR3 here is CASSPGGGSELYGYTF. CDR3 DNA sequence: TGTGCCAGCAGCCCGGGTGGGGGGTCGGAGCTCTATGGCTACACCTTC.

There are many counts of this clonotype. The rearrangement joins TRBV11-2 to TRBJ1-5, with a weak D call TRBD1 (5 bases). This CDR3 contains 16 residues. Trimming stripped 1 base from V and 5 bases from J, with 15 bases between. Germline V lookup: CDR1 SGHAT, CDR2 FQNNGV. The CDR3 DNA sequence: TGTGCCAGCAGCTTAGTCTCTCAGGGTTCAGATCAGCCCCAGCATTTT. Encoded protein: CASSLVSQGSDQPQHF.

The chain uses TRBV11-3 and TRBJ1-1, with D possibly TRBD1 on 5 matching bases. The germline V gene encodes CDR1 SGHNT and CDR2 YENEEA. CDR3 length equals 15 residues. V lost 4 bases and J 1 base, leaving 13 bases between the germline ends. The CDR3 is CASSSSWGKNTEAFF. CDR3 DNA: TGTGCCAGCAGCTCGAGCTGGGGGAAGAACACTGAAGCTTTCTTT.

This sequence joins TRBV27 and TRBJ1-6; D remains unclear. The germline V and J ends were trimmed by 2 bases and 9 bases, with 5 bases remaining between them. This CDR3 region has 12 residues. Germline V CDR1 and CDR2: MNHEY, SMNVEV (reference sequence). The CDR3, as DNA: TGTGCCAGCAGTTTACGTGGTTCACCCCTCCACTTT. It codes for CASSLRGSPLHF.

This chain connects TRBV18 to TRBJ2-7; D uncertain. The germline CDR1 and CDR2 sequences are KGHSH and LQKENI. Deletions cut 4 bases from V and 5 bases from J, with 9 bases between. The CDR3 is 12 amino acids. The CDR3 DNA follows: TGTGCCAGCTCACACCCCAACCACGAGCAGTACTTC. Translating it yields CASSHPNHEQYF.

This clonotype was seen a few times. The gene calls are TRBV9 and TRBJ2-1; D might be TRBD2 (6 bases). The germline gives CDR1 SGDLS, CDR2 YYNGEE. CDR3 length: 15 residues. V was trimmed by 0 bases and J by 2 bases, leaving 9 bases between them. CDR3 in DNA: TGTGCCAGCAGCGTAGACGGCGGGGCCTACAATGAGCAGTTCTTC. Residues: CASSVDGGAYNEQFF.

The genes are TRBV6-5 and TRBJ2-5, with TRBD2 as a possible D gene (6 bases). The CDR3 contains 15 residues. Germline-derived CDR1 and CDR2 are MNHEY and SVGAGI. Between the trimmed V and J ends, which lost 3 bases and 7 bases, there was a span of 18 bases. CDR3: CASSYSTPGGGTQYF. The CDR3 DNA reads TGTGCCAGCAGTTATTCGACCCCCGGGGGAGGGACCCAGTACTTC.

The J gene is TRBJ2-5, the V gene TRBV25-1; 8 bases agree with TRBD1. This CDR3 comprises 16 residues. Per the germline V gene, CDR1 is MGHDK and CDR2 is SYGVNS. J was trimmed by 0 bases and V by 2 bases; bases with no gene match: 5. The CDR3 DNA follows: TGTGCCAGCAGTGAAAGGACAGGGATGGACCAAGAGACCCAGTACTTC. This encodes CASSERTGMDQETQYF. Based on the CDR3 plus reference TRBV25-1 and TRBJ2-5, the full variable domain is EADIYQTPRYLVIGTGKKITLECSQTMGHDKMYWYQQDPGMELHLIHYSYGVNSTEKGDLSSESTVSRIRTEHFPLTLESARPSHTSQYLCASSERTGMDQETQYFGPGTRLLVL.

This sequence joins TRBV29-1 and TRBJ2-5, with 8 bases aligning to TRBD2. The CDR3 is made up of 16 amino acids. Germline CDR1 and CDR2: SQVTM and ANQGSEA. The V segment lost 1 base and the J segment 9 bases; nucleotides outside the gene matches: 16. The CDR3 DNA reads TGCAGCGTTGAAGGGAGGCTAGCGGGCGTGTTAGGTGCCCAGTACTTC. This sequence encodes CSVEGRLAGVLGAQYF.

This clonotype was seen a handful of times. This rearrangement joins TRBV27 to TRBJ1-1; the match to TRBD1 covers 7 bases. This CDR3 has 14 residues. CDR1 MNHEY and CDR2 SMNVEV come from the germline V gene (reference sequence). With V trimmed by 5 bases and J by 4 bases, 7 bases remained unmatched. CDR3 protein: CASSPLGGTTEAFF. As DNA, the CDR3 is TGTGCCAGCAGTCCCTTAGGGGGCACCACTGAAGCTTTCTTT.

This clonotype has at least ten counts. The rearrangement joins TRBV12-3 or TRBV12-4 to TRBJ1-5, with 8 positions matching TRBD1. The CDR3 has 15 amino acids. With 6 bases clipped from V and 5 bases from J, the junction kept 9 bases outside the gene matches. The CDR3 coding sequence is TGTGCCAGCAGCCGAGACAGGGGAACCTATCAGCCCCAGCATTTT. Translation gives CASSRDRGTYQPQHF.

The rearrangement links TRBV10-1 to TRBJ2-1; D unclear. CDR1 and CDR2 (germline): WNHNN, SYGVQD (reference sequence). Deletions cut 0 bases from V and 7 bases from J, with 13 bases between. The CDR3 extends over 15 amino acids. CDR3 sequence reads: CASSESGRPENEQFF. The CDR3 nucleotides are TGCGCCAGCAGTGAGTCCGGTAGGCCAGAGAATGAGCAGTTCTTC.